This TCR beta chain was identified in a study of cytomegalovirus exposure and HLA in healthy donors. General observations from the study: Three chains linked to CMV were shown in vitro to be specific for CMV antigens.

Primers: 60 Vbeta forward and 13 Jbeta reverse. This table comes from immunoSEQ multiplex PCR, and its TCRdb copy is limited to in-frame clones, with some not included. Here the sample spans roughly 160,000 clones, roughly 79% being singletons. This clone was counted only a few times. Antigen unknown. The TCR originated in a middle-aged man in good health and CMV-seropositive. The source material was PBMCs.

In DNA, the CDR3 is TGTGCCAGCAGTCGGACAGGGGGCGACTACAATGAGCAGTTCTTC. Translation gives CASSRTGGDYNEQFF. The gene calls are TRBV6-5 and TRBJ2-1, with 11 bases that match TRBD1. The V gene end was trimmed by 5 bases and the J gene end by 3 bases; junction bases not matched to a gene: 3. CDR1 is MNHEY, CDR2 SVGAGI, per germline. This CDR3 comprises 15 residues.